This T cell receptor (beta chain) appears in the sequencing data of a study of T-cell memory formation after mild COVID-19. Study findings and constraints: Cross-reactive memory appears to have joined, as suggested by some responding clones showing up in pre-infection memory. Contracting CD4+ clones were located mainly in CM and EM, and CD8+ clones in EMRA.

Germline values: CDR1 SGDLS, CDR2 YYNGEE. This CDR3 is 16 amino acids long. V trimming: 2 bases; J trimming: 5 bases; junction bases outside the gene matches: 8. TCRdb reanalysed the 5' RACE reads using MiXCR and keeps one entry per CDR3 protein. The sample includes 300,000 to 350,000 distinct CDR3 sequences, roughly 19% of them seen just once. This clonotype was counted a few times. Its antigen is unknown. The V and J genes are TRBV9 and TRBJ2-7; 12 bases line up with TRBD1. What was sequenced was PBMCs or a T cell subset sorted from them (not recorded which). The receptor's source is a man younger than 35 who had mild COVID-19 (a few samples of this study predate the infection). Cell type and time point are not known. As DNA, the CDR3 is TGTGCCAGCAGCGTCTCCACCGGGACAGGGGGCCACGAGCAGTACTTC. Translation: CASSVSTGTGGHEQYF.